This T cell receptor (beta chain) came from a study of PD-1 blockade in classical Hodgkin lymphoma. Overall study findings and caveats: Lower baseline TCR diversity marked trial partial responders and progressors. The CD4+ diversity rise by C4D1 was clearest in complete responders.

The table lists this clone with a count of one. Its target is unknown. The table came from immunoSEQ multiplex PCR; TCRdb's copy has only in-frame clones and leaves some out. The data show 13,000 or so clones, with 80% to 90% seen just once and about 15% held by the top ten. Germline lookup yields CDR1 SGDLS and CDR2 YYNGEE. The CDR3 extends over 15 amino acids. With 3 bases removed from V and 7 bases from J, the gap between germline ends came to 14 bases. Time point in this sample: cycle 4 day 1 (C4D1), after 5 to 7 weeks of nivolumab. Every patient relapsed after autologous stem cell transplantation, and brentuximab vedotin exposure varied. Best responses included complete response and partial response; otherwise, the best response was progressive disease.

The source material was peripheral blood mononuclear cells (PBMCs), sampled before the fourth cycle of nivolumab. This TCR derives from a human donor with classical Hodgkin lymphoma. The genes are TRBV9 and TRBJ1-6, with D uncertain. In DNA, the CDR3 is TGTGCCAGCAGCGAGAGTCGGGGTTCCAATTCACCCCTCCACTTT. This encodes CASSESRGSNSPLHF.